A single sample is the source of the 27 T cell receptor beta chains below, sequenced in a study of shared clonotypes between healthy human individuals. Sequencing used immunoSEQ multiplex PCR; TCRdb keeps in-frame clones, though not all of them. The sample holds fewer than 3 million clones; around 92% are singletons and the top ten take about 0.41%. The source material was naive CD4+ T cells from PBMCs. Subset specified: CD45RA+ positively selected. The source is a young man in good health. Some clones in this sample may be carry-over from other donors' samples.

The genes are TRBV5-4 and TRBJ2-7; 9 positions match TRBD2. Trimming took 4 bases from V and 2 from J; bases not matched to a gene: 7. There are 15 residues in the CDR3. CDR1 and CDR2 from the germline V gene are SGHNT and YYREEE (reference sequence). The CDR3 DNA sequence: TGTGCCAGCAGCCAAAAGACTAGCGGCACCTACGAGCAGTACTTC. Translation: CASSQKTSGTYEQYF.

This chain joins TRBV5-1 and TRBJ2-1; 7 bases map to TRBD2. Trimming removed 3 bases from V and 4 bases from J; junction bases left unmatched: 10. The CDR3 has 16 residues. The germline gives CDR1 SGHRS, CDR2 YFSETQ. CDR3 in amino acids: CASSSKSGKSYNEQFF. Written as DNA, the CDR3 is TGCGCCAGCAGCTCGAAGAGCGGGAAGAGTTACAATGAGCAGTTCTTC.

CDR3 sequence reads: CASSIGRRRNSNQPQHF. Written as DNA, the CDR3 is TGTGCCAGCAGTATAGGGCGGCGGAGAAATAGCAATCAGCCCCAGCATTTT. This sequence joins TRBV28 and TRBJ1-5; D is unresolved. The CDR3 loop spans 17 amino acids. CDR1 and CDR2 (germline): MDHEN, SYDVKM. Trimming pared 5 bases from V and 0 bases from J, leaving 17 bases between.

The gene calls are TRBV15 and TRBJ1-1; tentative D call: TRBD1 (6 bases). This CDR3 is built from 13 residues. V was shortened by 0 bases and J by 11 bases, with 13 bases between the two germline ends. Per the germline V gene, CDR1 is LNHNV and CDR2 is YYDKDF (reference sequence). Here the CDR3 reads CATSRDQGRVAFF. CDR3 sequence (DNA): TGTGCCACCAGCAGAGATCAGGGGCGGGTGGCTTTCTTT.

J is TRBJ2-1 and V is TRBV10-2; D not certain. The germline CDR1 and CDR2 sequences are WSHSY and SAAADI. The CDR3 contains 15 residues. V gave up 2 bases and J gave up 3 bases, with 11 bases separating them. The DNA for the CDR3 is TGCGCCAGCAGTGAGCCAGACACGTTCTACAATGAGCAGTTCTTC. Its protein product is CASSEPDTFYNEQFF.

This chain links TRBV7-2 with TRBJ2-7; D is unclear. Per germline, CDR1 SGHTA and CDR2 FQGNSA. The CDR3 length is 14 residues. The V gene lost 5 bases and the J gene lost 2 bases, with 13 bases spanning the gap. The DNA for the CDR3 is TGTGCCAGCAGCCAGCCGGAGTCCCCCTACGAGCAGTACTTC. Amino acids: CASSQPESPYEQYF. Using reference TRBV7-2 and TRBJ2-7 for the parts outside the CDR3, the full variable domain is GAGVSQSPSNKVTEKGKDVELRCDPISGHTALYWYRQSLGQGLEFLIYFQGNSAPDKSGLPSDRFSAERTGGSVSTLTIQRTQQEDSAVYLCASSQPESPYEQYFGPGTRLTVT.

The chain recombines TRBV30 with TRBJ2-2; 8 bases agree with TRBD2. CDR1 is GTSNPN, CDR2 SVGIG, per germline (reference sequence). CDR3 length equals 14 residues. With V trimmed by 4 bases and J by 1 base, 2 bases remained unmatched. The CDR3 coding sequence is TGTGCCTGGATCACTAGCGGGAACACCGGGGAGCTGTTTTTT. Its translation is CAWITSGNTGELFF.

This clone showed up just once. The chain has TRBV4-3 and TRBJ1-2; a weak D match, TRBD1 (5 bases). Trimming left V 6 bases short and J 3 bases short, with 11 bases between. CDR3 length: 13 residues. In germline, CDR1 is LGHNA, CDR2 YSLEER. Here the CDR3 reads CASRRGSDYGYTF. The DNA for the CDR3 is TGCGCCAGCAGACGGGGGAGTGACTATGGCTACACCTTC.

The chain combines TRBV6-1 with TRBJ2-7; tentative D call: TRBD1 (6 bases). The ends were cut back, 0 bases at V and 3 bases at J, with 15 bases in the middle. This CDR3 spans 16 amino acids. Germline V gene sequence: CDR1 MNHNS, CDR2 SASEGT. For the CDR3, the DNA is TGTGCCAGCAGTGAAGCGGACGCCGGGACAAACTACGAGCAGTACTTC. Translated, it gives CASSEADAGTNYEQYF.

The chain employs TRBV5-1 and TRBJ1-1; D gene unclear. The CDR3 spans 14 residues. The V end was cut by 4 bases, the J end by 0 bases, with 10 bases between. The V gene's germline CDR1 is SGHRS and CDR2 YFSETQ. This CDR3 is CASSQGLLNTEAFF. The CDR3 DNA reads TGCGCCAGCAGCCAAGGACTCCTGAACACTGAAGCTTTCTTT.

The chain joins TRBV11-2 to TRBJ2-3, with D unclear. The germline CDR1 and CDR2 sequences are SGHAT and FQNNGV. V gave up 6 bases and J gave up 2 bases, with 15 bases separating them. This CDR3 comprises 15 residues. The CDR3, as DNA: TGTGCCAGCAGGGCTCCCGGGCTCATCACAGATACGCAGTATTTT. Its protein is CASRAPGLITDTQYF.

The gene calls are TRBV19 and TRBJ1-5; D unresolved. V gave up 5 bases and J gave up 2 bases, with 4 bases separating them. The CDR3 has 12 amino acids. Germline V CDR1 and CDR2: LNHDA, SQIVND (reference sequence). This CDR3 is CASSAGNQPQHF. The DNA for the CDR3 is TGTGCCAGTAGTGCAGGCAATCAGCCCCAGCATTTT.

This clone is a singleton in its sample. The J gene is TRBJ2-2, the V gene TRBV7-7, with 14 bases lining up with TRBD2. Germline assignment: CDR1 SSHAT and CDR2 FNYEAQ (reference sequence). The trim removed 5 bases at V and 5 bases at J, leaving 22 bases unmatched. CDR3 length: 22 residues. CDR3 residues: CASSLVVRGPGLAGERTGELFF. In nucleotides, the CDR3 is TGTGCCAGCAGCCTAGTGGTCCGGGGACCGGGACTAGCGGGAGAGAGAACCGGGGAGCTGTTTTTT. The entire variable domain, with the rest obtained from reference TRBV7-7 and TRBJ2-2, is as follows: GAGVSQSPRYKVTKRGQDVTLRCDPISSHATLYWYQQALGQGPEFLTYFNYEAQPDKSGLPSDRFSAERPEGSISTLTIQRTEQRDSAMYRCASSLVVRGPGLAGERTGELFFGEGSRLTVL.

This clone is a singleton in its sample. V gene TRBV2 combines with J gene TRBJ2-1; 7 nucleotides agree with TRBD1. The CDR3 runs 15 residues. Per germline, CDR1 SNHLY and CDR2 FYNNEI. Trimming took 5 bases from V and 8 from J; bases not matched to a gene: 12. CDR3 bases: TGTGCCAGCAGTTTTGGGACAGTCGGTGGATATGAGCAGTTCTTC. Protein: CASSFGTVGGYEQFF.

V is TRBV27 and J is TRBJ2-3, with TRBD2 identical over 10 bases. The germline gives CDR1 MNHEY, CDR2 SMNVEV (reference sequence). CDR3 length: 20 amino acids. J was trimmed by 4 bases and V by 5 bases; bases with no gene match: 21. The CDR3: CASSAVTLSLAGVVPDTQYF. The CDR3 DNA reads TGTGCCAGCAGTGCCGTGACACTTTCGCTAGCGGGAGTGGTACCAGATACGCAGTATTTT.

CDR3 DNA: TGTGCCAGCAGCAGTAGCGGGAGGAGCACAGATACGCAGTATTTT. It is translated as CASSSSGRSTDTQYF. The gene calls are TRBV6-4 and TRBJ2-3, with 10 bases identical to TRBD2. Germline lookup yields CDR1 MRHNA and CDR2 SNTAGT. This CDR3 region has 15 residues. J lost 0 bases, V lost 6 bases, and 3 bases had no gene match.

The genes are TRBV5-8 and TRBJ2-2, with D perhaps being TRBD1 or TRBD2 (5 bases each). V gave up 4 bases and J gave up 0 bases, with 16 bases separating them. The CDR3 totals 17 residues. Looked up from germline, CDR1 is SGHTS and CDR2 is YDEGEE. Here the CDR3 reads CASSRTLGRTNTGELFF. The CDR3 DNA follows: TGTGCCAGCAGCAGGACCTTGGGACGGACGAACACCGGGGAGCTGTTTTTT.

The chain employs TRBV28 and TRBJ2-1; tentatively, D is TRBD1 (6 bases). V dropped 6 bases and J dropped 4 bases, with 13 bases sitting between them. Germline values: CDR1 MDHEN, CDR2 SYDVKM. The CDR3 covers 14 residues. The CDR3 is CASRDQDSYNEQFF. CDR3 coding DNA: TGTGCCAGCAGGGACCAGGACAGTTACAATGAGCAGTTCTTC.

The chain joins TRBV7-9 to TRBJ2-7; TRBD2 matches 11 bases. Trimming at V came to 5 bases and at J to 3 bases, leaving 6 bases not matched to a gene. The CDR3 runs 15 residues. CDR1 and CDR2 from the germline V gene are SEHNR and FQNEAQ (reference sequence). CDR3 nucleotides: TGTGCCAGCAGCAAACTAGCGGGAGAAATCTACGAGCAGTACTTC. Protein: CASSKLAGEIYEQYF.

CDR3 bases: TGCGCCAGCAGCTCGGACGGGGACTATGGCTACACCTTC. Its protein product is CASSSDGDYGYTF. V is TRBV5-1 and J is TRBJ1-2, with no clear D. From germline, CDR1 is SGHRS and CDR2 YFSETQ. V lost 3 bases and J lost 3, with 9 bases in between. This CDR3 contains 13 residues.

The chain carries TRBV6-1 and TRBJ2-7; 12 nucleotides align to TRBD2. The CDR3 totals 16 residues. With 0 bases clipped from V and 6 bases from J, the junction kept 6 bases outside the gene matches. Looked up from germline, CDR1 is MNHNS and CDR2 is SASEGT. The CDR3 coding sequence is TGTGCCAGCAGTGAAGCCTGGCCTAGCGGGAGGGTCGAGCAGTACTTC. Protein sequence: CASSEAWPSGRVEQYF.

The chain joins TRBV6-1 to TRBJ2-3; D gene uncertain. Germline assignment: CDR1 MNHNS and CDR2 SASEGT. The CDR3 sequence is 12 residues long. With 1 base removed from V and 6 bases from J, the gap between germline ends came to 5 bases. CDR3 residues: CASSEVYDTQYF. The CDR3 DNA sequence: TGTGCCAGCAGTGAAGTGTACGATACGCAGTATTTT.

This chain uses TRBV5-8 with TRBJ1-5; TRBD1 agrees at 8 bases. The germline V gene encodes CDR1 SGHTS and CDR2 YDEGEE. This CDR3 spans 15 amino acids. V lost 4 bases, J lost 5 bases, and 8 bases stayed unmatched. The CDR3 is CASSRVGQEYQPQHF. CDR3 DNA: TGTGCCAGCAGCCGCGTGGGACAGGAGTATCAGCCCCAGCATTTT.

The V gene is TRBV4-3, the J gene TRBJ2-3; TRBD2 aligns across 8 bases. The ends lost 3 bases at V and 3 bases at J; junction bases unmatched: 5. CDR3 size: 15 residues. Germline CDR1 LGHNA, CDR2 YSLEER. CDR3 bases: TGCGCCAGCAGCCACCGACTAGCGAGAACAGATACGCAGTATTTT. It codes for CASSHRLARTDTQYF.

The CDR3 sequence is CASSQDRADGYTF. The CDR3 region has the DNA TGTGCCAGCAGCCAGGACAGGGCGGATGGCTACACCTTC. V gene TRBV5-8 combines with J gene TRBJ1-2; 8 bases are shared with TRBD1. The CDR3 runs to 13 residues. With 4 bases clipped from V and 6 bases from J, the junction kept 5 bases outside the gene matches. Germline CDR1 SGHTS, CDR2 YDEGEE.

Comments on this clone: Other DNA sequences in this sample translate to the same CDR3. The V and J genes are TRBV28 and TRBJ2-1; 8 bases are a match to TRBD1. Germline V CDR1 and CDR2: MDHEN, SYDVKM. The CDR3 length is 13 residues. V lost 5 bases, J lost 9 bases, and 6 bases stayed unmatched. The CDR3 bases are TGTGCCAGCAGTCCTGGACAGGGTGGTGAGCAGTTCTTC. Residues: CASSPGQGGEQFF.

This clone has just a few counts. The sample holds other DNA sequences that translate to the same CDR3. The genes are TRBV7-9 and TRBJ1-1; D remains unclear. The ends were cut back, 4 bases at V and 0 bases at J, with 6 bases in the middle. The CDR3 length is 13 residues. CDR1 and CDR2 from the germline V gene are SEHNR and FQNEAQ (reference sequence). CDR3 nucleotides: TGTGCCAGCAGCTCGGGATTGAACACTGAAGCTTTCTTT. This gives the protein CASSSGLNTEAFF.